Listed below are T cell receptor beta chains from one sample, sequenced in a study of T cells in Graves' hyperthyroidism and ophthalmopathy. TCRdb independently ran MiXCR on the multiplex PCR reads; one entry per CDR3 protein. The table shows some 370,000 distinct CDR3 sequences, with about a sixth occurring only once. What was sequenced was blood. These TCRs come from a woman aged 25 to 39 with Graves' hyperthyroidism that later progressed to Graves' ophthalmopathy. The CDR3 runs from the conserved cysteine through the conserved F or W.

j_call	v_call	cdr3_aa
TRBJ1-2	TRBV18	CASSPEVSNYGYTF
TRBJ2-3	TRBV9	CASSVERSSTDTQYF
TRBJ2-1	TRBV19	CASSIDPGQAYNEQFF
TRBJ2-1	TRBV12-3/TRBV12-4	CASRNIARLNNEQFF
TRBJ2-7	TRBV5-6	CASSLTSIHEQYF
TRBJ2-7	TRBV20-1	CSARDFLAGSSYEQYF
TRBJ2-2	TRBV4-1	CASSQERLAGGDTGEPFF
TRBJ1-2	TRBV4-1	CASSQEDTFALYGYTF
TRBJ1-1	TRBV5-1	CASSLAGERVEAFF
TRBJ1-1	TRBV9	CASSVDNTWGGGLRTEAFF
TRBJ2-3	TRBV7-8	CASSLLRSGRGTDTQYF
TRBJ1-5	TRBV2	CASSEASRENQPQHF
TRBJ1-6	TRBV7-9	CASSSGLGRSPLHF
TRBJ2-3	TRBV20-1	CSAAMDMQYF
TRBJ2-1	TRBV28	CASSYWAEQFF
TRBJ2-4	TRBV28	CAPRLEGLGPKNIQYF
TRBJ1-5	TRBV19	CASKQAVGWYSNQPQHF
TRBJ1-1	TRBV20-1	CSARGTGISRTEAFF
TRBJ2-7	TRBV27	CASSLPGQGFEQYF
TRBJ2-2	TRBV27	CASRGVYRENTGELFF
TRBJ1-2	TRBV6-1	CASSAGQGAFYGYTF
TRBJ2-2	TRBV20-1	CSAEEQGTTGELFF
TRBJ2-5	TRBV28	CASSLRGRGSQETQYF
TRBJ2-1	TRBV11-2	CASSSAGMRNEQCF
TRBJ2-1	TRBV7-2	CASSLVGLNEQFF
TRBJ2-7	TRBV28	CASTILGVGTYEQYF